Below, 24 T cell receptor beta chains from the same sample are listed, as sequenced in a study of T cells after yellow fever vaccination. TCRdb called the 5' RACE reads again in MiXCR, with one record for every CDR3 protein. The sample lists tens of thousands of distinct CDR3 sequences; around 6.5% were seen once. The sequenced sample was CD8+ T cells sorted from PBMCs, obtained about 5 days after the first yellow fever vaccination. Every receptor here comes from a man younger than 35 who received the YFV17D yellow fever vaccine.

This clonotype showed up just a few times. For the CDR3, the DNA is TGCGCCAGCAGCTTGTTTCCCGGCCTAGCGGTTACGGATGAGCAGTTCTTC. This codes for CASSLFPGLAVTDEQFF. The chain employs TRBV5-1 and TRBJ2-1, with TRBD2 matching 7 bases. The CDR3 loop spans 17 amino acids. Trimming at V came to 1 base and at J to 8 bases, leaving 15 bases not matched to a gene. CDR1 SGHRS and CDR2 YFSETQ come from the germline V gene.

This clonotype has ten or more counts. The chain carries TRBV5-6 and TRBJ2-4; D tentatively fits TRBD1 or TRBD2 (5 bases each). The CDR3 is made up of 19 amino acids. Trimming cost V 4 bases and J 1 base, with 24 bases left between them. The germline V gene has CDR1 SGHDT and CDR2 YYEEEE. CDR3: CASSRDVTGRTEAKNIQYF. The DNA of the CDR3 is TGTGCCAGCAGCCGAGACGTCACGGGGCGTACGGAGGCCAAAAACATTCAGTACTTC.

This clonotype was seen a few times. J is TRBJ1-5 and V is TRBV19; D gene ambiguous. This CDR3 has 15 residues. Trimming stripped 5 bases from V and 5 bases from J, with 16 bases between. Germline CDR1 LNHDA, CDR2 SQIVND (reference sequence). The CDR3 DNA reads TGTGCCAGTAGTTTTACTTTGAGACACGATCAGCCCCAGCATTTT. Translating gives CASSFTLRHDQPQHF.

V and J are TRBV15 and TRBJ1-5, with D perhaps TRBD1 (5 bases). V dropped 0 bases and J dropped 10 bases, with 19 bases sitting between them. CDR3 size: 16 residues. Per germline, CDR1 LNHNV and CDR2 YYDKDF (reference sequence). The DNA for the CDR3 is TGTGCCACCAGCAGAGATTCAAGGGACCCCTATGGTCCCCAGCATTTT. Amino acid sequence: CATSRDSRDPYGPQHF.

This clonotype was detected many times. The CDR3 spells CASSLSSGEQFF. The CDR3, as DNA: TGTGCCAGCAGCCTCTCTTCTGGTGAGCAGTTCTTC. The rearrangement uses TRBV9 and TRBJ2-1; no reliable D call. CDR1 is SGDLS, CDR2 YYNGEE, per germline. There are 12 residues in the CDR3. Trimming left V 4 bases short and J 9 bases short, with 11 bases between.

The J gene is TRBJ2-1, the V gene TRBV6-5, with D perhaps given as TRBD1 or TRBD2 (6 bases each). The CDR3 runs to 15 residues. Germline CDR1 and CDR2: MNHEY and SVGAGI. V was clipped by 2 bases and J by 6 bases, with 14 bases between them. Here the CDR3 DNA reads TGTGCCAGCAGTTACGGTACGGGGGCGGTCAATGAGCAGTTCTTC. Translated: CASSYGTGAVNEQFF.

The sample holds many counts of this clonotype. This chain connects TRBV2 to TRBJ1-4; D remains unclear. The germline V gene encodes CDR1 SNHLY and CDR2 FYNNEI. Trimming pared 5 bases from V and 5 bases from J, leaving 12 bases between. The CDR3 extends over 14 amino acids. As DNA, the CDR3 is TGTGCCAGCAGTTACACAGCCCGCAATGAAAAACTGTTTTTT. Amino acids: CASSYTARNEKLFF.

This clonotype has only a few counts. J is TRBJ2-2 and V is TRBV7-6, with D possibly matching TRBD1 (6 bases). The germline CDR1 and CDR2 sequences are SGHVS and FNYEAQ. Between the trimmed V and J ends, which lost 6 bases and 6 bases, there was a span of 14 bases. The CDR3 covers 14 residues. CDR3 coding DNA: TGTGCCAGCAGGCTCAGCAGGGGCCCCGGGGAGCTGTTTTTT. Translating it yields CASRLSRGPGELFF.

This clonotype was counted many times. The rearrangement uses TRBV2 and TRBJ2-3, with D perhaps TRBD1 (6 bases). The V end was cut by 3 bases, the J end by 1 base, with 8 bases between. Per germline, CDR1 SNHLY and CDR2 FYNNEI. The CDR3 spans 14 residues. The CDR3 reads CASSDAGGTDTQYF. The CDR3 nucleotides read TGTGCCAGCAGTGATGCAGGGGGCACAGATACGCAGTATTTT.

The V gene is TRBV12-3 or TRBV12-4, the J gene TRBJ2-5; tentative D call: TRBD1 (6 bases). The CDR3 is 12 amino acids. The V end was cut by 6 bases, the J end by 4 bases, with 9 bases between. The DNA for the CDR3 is TGTGCCAGCAGCCAGGGGTCAGAGACCCAGTACTTC. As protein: CASSQGSETQYF.

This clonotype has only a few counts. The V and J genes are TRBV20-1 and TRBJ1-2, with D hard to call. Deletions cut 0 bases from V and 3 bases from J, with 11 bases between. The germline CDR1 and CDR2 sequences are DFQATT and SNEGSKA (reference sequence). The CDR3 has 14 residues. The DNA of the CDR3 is TGCAGTGCTAGAGACAATTCAGGATACTATGGCTACACCTTC. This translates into CSARDNSGYYGYTF.

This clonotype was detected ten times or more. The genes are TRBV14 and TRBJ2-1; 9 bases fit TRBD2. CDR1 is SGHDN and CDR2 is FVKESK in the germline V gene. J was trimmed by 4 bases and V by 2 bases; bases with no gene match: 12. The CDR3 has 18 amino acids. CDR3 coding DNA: TGTGCCAGCAGCCAATCCCCCGCGGCGGGGGGGCTATACAATGAGCAGTTCTTC. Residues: CASSQSPAAGGLYNEQFF.

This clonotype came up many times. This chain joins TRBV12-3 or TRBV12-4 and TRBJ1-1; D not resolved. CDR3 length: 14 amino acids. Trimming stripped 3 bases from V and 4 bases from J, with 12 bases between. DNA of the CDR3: TGTGCCAGCAGTTTTGGTGCCGCGGGCACTGAAGCTTTCTTT. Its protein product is CASSFGAAGTEAFF.

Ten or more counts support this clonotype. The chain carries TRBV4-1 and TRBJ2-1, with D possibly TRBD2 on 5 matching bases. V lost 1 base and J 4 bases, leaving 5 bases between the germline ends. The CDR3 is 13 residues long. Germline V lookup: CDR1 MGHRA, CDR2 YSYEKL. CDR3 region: CASSQGEYNEQFF. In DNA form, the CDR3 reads TGCGCCAGCAGCCAAGGGGAGTACAATGAGCAGTTCTTC.

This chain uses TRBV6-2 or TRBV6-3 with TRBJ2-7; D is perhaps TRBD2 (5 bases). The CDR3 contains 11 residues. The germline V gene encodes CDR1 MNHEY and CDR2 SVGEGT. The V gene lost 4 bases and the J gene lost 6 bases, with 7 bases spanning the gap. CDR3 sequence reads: CASSFRGEQYV. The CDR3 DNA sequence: TGTGCCAGCAGTTTCCGGGGCGAGCAGTACGTC.

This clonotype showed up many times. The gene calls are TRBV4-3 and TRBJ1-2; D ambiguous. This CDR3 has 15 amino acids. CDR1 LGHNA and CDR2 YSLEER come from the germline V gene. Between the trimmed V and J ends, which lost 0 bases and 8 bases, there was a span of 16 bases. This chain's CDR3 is CASSQDFPPGGGYTF. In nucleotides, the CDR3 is TGCGCCAGCAGCCAAGATTTCCCACCGGGAGGAGGCTACACCTTC.

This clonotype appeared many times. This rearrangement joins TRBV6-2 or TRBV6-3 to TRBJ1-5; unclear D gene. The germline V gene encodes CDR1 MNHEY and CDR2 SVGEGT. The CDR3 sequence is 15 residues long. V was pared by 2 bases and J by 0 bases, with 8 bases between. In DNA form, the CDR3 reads TGTGCCAGCAGTTACCTTGTCAGTAGCAATCAGCCCCAGCATTTT. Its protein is CASSYLVSSNQPQHF.

The CDR3 region is CSVAGEGAKNIQYF. The DNA for the CDR3 is TGCAGCGTTGCGGGAGAGGGGGCCAAAAACATTCAGTACTTC. The V call is TRBV29-1, the J call TRBJ2-4, with D possibly matching TRBD2 (6 bases). This CDR3 is built from 14 residues. V was clipped by 4 bases and J by 1 base, with 11 bases between them. CDR1 is SQVTM and CDR2 is ANQGSEA in the germline V gene.

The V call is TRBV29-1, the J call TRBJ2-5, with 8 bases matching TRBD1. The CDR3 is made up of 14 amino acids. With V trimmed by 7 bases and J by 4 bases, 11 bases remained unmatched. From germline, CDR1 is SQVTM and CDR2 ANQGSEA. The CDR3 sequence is CSAGAGGVPETQYF. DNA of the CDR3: TGCAGCGCTGGAGCAGGGGGCGTCCCAGAGACCCAGTACTTC.

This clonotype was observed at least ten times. CDR3 nucleotides: TGTGCCAGCAGTTTCCCAAATCAGCCCCAGCATTTT. The encoded protein is CASSFPNQPQHF. The genes are TRBV6-6 and TRBJ1-5; D ambiguous. This CDR3 has 12 amino acids. V lost 4 bases to trimming and J lost 4 bases, with 5 bases between them. Germline V gene sequence: CDR1 MNHNY, CDR2 SVGAGI (reference sequence).

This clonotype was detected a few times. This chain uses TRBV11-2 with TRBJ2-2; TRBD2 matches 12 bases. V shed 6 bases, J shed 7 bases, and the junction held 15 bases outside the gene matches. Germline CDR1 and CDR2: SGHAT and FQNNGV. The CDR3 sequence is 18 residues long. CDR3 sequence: CASRNRGLAGGPRGELFF. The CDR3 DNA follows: TGTGCCAGCAGAAACAGGGGTCTAGCGGGGGGGCCCCGCGGGGAGCTGTTTTTT.

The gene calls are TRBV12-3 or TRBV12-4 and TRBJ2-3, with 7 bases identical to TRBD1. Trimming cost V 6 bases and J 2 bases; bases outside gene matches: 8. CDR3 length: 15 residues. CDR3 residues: CASRNDRETTDTQYF. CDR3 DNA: TGTGCCAGCAGGAACGACAGGGAAACCACAGATACGCAGTATTTT.

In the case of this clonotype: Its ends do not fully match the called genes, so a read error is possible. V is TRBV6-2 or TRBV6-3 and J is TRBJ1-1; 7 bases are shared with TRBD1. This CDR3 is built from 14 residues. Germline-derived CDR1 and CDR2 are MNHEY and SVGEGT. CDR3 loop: CSSSPDREDTESFF. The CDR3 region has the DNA TGTTCCAGCAGTCCAGACAGGGAAGACACTGAATCTTTCTTT.

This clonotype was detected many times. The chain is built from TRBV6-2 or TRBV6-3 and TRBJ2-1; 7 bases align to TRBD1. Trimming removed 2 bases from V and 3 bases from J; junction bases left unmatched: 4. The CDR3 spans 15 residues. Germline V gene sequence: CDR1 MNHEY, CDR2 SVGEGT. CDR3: CASSYLDRRYNEQFF. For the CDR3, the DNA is TGTGCCAGCAGTTACCTGGACAGGCGCTACAATGAGCAGTTCTTC.